These 22 T cell receptor beta chains came from one sample sequenced in a study of blood T cell repertoires in COVID-19. The assay was immunoSEQ multiplex PCR, and TCRdb's table has in-frame clones only and misses some. The sample has fewer than 500,000 clones, roughly 90% seen once; the top ten hold approximately 4.3%. The sample comprised peripheral blood. These receptors came from a woman aged 25 to 39 with acute or convalescent COVID-19.

This clone was detected only once. V gene TRBV23-1 combines with J gene TRBJ1-6, with D hard to call. TRBV23-1 is given ORF status, its function remaining uncertain. Trimming removed 6 bases from V and 0 bases from J, with 12 bases in between. CDR3 size: 16 residues. CDR3 nucleotides: TGCGCCAGCAGGCTCTACAGTGTCTCCTATAATTCACCCCTCCACTTT. Its translation: CASRLYSVSYNSPLHF.

CDR3 protein: CASSELGHKGNEQFF. For the CDR3, the DNA is TGTGCCAGCAGTGAATTGGGACATAAAGGCAATGAGCAGTTCTTC. The V and J genes are TRBV6-1 and TRBJ2-1; D may be TRBD1 (6 bases). The CDR3 length is 15 residues. V lost 2 bases and J 6 bases, leaving 14 bases between the germline ends. Germline lookup yields CDR1 MNHNS and CDR2 SASEGT.

The chain has TRBV27 and TRBJ2-4; 11 positions match TRBD2. V dropped 5 bases and J dropped 6; count of bases not matched to a gene: 6. The CDR3 is made up of 15 amino acids. Germline V gene sequence: CDR1 MNHEY, CDR2 SMNVEV (reference sequence). For the CDR3, the DNA is TGTGCCAGCAGTACGACCGGGACTAGCGGAAACATTCAGTACTTC. Translating gives CASSTTGTSGNIQYF.

V usage is TRBV2 and J usage is TRBJ1-5; maybe TRBD1 (6 bases). The V gene's germline CDR1 is SNHLY and CDR2 FYNNEI. Trimming removed 2 bases at V and 5 bases at J, with 16 bases between. The CDR3 has 16 residues. CDR3 region: CASSERGGRAHQPQHF. CDR3 DNA: TGTGCCAGCAGTGAAAGGGGGGGCAGGGCTCATCAGCCCCAGCATTTT.

This sequence joins TRBV27 and TRBJ1-2; 10 positions match TRBD1. The CDR3 is made up of 16 amino acids. CDR1 and CDR2 (germline): MNHEY, SMNVEV (reference sequence). V gave up 4 bases and J gave up 2 bases; unmatched junction bases: 7. The CDR3: CASSSTPGQGNYGYTF. The CDR3 DNA reads TGTGCCAGCAGTTCGACACCGGGACAGGGGAACTATGGCTACACCTTC.

The V gene is TRBV19, the J gene TRBJ1-5; D may be TRBD1 (5 bases). Per germline, CDR1 LNHDA and CDR2 SQIVND (reference sequence). The germline V and J ends were trimmed by 0 bases and 7 bases, with 13 bases remaining between them. The CDR3 sequence is 15 residues long. CDR3 sequence: CASSIDLSGGQPQHF. The CDR3 DNA is TGTGCCAGTAGTATAGATCTATCGGGGGGACAGCCCCAGCATTTT.

V usage is TRBV4-2 and J usage is TRBJ2-6, with TRBD1 matching 10 bases. The germline V gene has CDR1 LGHNA and CDR2 YNFKEQ. After removal of 0 bases from V and 0 bases from J, the junction contained 5 bases not matched to a gene. This CDR3 is 19 amino acids long. The CDR3 DNA sequence: TGTGCCAGCAGCCAAGATGGGACAGGGGCTTTCTCTGGGGCCAACGTCCTGACTTTC. As protein: CASSQDGTGAFSGANVLTF.

The chain joins TRBV10-3 to TRBJ1-2, with a possible D match to TRBD1 (5 bases). The CDR3 extends over 13 amino acids. CDR1 is ENHRY and CDR2 is SYGVKD in the germline V gene. The V gene lost 2 bases and the J gene lost 8 bases, with 12 bases spanning the gap. CDR3 bases: TGTGCCATCAGTGAGAACCAGGGAGGCGGCTACACCTTC. Residues: CAISENQGGGYTF.

The V gene is TRBV15, the J gene TRBJ2-5, with 9 bases fitting TRBD1. This CDR3 is built from 14 residues. Unmatched junction bases numbered 2, after V lost 3 bases and J lost 3 bases. CDR1 and CDR2 from the germline V gene are LNHNV and YYDKDF (reference sequence). The CDR3 region has the DNA TGTGCCACCAGCAGGAGACAGGGGGAAGAGACCCAGTACTTC. Translation gives CATSRRQGEETQYF. Variable domain in full (rest from reference TRBV15 and TRBJ2-5): DAMVIQNPRYQVTQFGKPVTLSCSQTLNHNVMYWYQQKSSQAPKLLFHYYDKDFNNEADTPDNFQSRRPNTSFCFLDIRSPGLGDTAMYLCATSRRQGEETQYFGPGTRLLVL.

This chain joins TRBV6-5 and TRBJ2-5; possibly TRBD2 for D (6 bases). The CDR3 loop spans 14 amino acids. Germline V CDR1 and CDR2: MNHEY, SVGAGI. V lost 6 bases and J 0 bases, leaving 11 bases between the germline ends. CDR3 sequence reads: CASRPGTHQETQYF. As DNA, the CDR3 is TGTGCCAGCAGACCCGGGACTCACCAAGAGACCCAGTACTTC.

This chain uses TRBV10-1 with TRBJ2-5; 9 bases line up with TRBD1. Germline V gene lookup returns CDR1 WNHNN and CDR2 SYGVQD (reference sequence). This CDR3 comprises 15 residues. The junction had 4 bases not matched to a gene; V was cut back by 2 bases and J by 3 bases. The CDR3 here is CASSETGTGKETQYF. The CDR3 DNA sequence: TGCGCCAGCAGTGAGACCGGGACAGGGAAAGAGACCCAGTACTTC.

V gene TRBV5-1 combines with J gene TRBJ1-2; 11 nucleotides match TRBD1. J lost 0 bases, V lost 3 bases, and 13 bases had no gene match. The CDR3 sequence is 19 residues long. The germline CDR1 and CDR2 sequences are SGHRS and YFSETQ. In DNA, the CDR3 is TGCGCCAGCAGCTCACCCACCCGGACAGGGGGCCTTACTAACTATGGCTACACCTTC. Encoded protein: CASSSPTRTGGLTNYGYTF. Together with reference TRBV5-1 and TRBJ1-2, the CDR3 gives the full variable domain: KAGVTQTPRYLIKTRGQQVTLSCSPISGHRSVSWYQQTPGQGLQFLFEYFSETQRNKGNFPGRFSGRQFSNSRSEMNVSTLELGDSALYLCASSSPTRTGGLTNYGYTFGSGTRLTVV.

V and J are TRBV4-1 and TRBJ1-5; TRBD1 is a possible D gene (5 bases). The CDR3 contains 17 residues. V was pared by 3 bases and J by 2 bases, with 17 bases between. CDR1 is MGHRA, CDR2 YSYEKL, per germline. CDR3 DNA: TGCGCCAGCAGCCAGACTCGGGGGATTGGACGCAATCAGCCCCAGCATTTT. Protein: CASSQTRGIGRNQPQHF.

This sequence joins TRBV2 and TRBJ2-3; 7 bases match TRBD2. This CDR3 spans 16 amino acids. J gave up 1 base and V 3 bases, and 7 bases lay outside the gene matches. Germline V CDR1 and CDR2: SNHLY, FYNNEI. The CDR3 bases are TGTGCCAGCAGTGAGCTTCGGGCGGGGGGCACAGATACGCAGTATTTT. As protein: CASSELRAGGTDTQYF.

This clone occurred once. The chain has TRBV6-6 and TRBJ2-7; 8 positions match TRBD2. The trim removed 7 bases at V and 3 bases at J, leaving 5 bases unmatched. CDR1 is MNHNY and CDR2 is SVGAGI in the germline V gene (reference sequence). CDR3 length: 13 amino acids. DNA of the CDR3: TGTGCCAGCAAACTAGCGGACAACTACGAGCAGTACTTC. This translates into CASKLADNYEQYF.

The genes are TRBV6-1 and TRBJ2-7; 7 bases are shared with TRBD2. V shed 1 base, J shed 7 bases, and the junction held 4 bases outside the gene matches. Germline V CDR1 and CDR2: MNHNS, SASEGT. CDR3 length equals 13 residues. The CDR3 protein is CASSEVWGGEQYF. CDR3 nucleotides: TGTGCCAGCAGTGAAGTCTGGGGGGGAGAGCAGTACTTC.

This chain connects TRBV6-5 to TRBJ1-1; no clear D gene. The CDR3 runs to 14 residues. Germline values: CDR1 MNHEY, CDR2 SVGAGI. The V end was cut by 6 bases, the J end by 10 bases, with 21 bases between. The CDR3 region is CASRSGSVDGPAFF. The CDR3 nucleotides read TGTGCCAGCAGGTCCGGGAGCGTAGACGGCCCAGCTTTCTTT.

This chain joins TRBV28 and TRBJ2-7, with a weak D call TRBD2 (7 bases). Trimming left V 8 bases short and J 4 bases short, with 18 bases between. The germline CDR1 and CDR2 sequences are MDHEN and SYDVKM. There are 14 residues in the CDR3. CDR3 protein: CASLRGGGVYEQYF. The CDR3 nucleotides are TGTGCCAGCCTAAGGGGAGGGGGTGTTTACGAGCAGTACTTC.

The chain employs TRBV7-3 and TRBJ1-1, with D possibly being TRBD1 (5 bases). Germline CDR1 is SGHTA and CDR2 is FQGTGA. The germline V and J ends were trimmed by 8 bases and 4 bases, with 14 bases remaining between them. The CDR3 spans 13 residues. The CDR3 sequence: CASSRGRGTEAFF. DNA of the CDR3: TGTGCCAGCTCCCGGGGGAGAGGCACTGAAGCTTTCTTT.

The chain recombines TRBV19 with TRBJ1-6; D unresolved. CDR3 length equals 18 residues. CDR1 is LNHDA and CDR2 is SQIVND in the germline V gene (reference sequence). With 0 bases removed from V and 7 bases from J, the gap between germline ends came to 19 bases. In DNA, the CDR3 is TGTGCCAGTAGTATAGATCAAGCGGCTGGGATAAAGAATTCACCCCTCCACTTT. Translating gives CASSIDQAAGIKNSPLHF.

In its sample, this clone was seen once. This chain joins TRBV2 and TRBJ1-1; a weak D match, TRBD1 (5 bases). V was trimmed by 6 bases and J by 2 bases, leaving 10 bases between them. CDR3 size: 13 residues. Germline V gene data show CDR1 as SNHLY and CDR2 as FYNNEI. This chain's CDR3 is CASSWGGNTEAFF. In DNA form, the CDR3 reads TGTGCCAGCAGCTGGGGCGGAAACACTGAAGCTTTCTTT.

The chain joins TRBV2 to TRBJ1-5; no clear D. Germline CDR1 SNHLY, CDR2 FYNNEI. The CDR3 has 12 residues. V lost 7 bases to trimming and J lost 9 bases, with 13 bases between them. CDR3 protein: CASTDGGRPQHF. CDR3 nucleotides: TGTGCCAGCACCGACGGAGGGCGGCCCCAGCATTTT.